This TCR beta chain comes out of a study of tumor and adjacent non-tumor tissue in lung cancer. This sample's RNA came from whole unsorted tissue. The library came from three nested PCR rounds adapted from ARM-PCR protocols. Each CDR3 protein is one row after TCRdb ran MiXCR on the multiplex PCR reads. The sample shows roughly 150,000 distinct CDR3 sequences, 60% to 70% of them seen only once. CDR1 is KGHDR, CDR2 SFDVKD, per germline. Losses at the gene ends were 0 bases for V and 7 bases for J; bases not matched to a gene: 8. There are 17 residues in the CDR3. This clonotype was sampled from a man in his sixties with small cell lung cancer. The chain couples TRBV24-1 to TRBJ2-1; 10 bases fit TRBD2. The specimen sequenced was lung tumor tissue. This CDR3 is CATSDLQAGGALNEQFF. In nucleotides, the CDR3 is TGTGCCACCAGTGATTTGCAAGCGGGAGGGGCCTTGAATGAGCAGTTCTTC.